A single sample is the source of the 18 T cell receptor beta chains below, sequenced in a study of a mutant IDH1 vaccine in newly diagnosed glioma. The table came from immunoSEQ multiplex PCR; TCRdb's copy has only in-frame clones and leaves some out. The top ten clones hold approximately 3.9% of a sample with approximately 58,000 clones, 83% of them seen once. The antigens of these receptors remain unknown. As for time point: week 47, end of study. In every dose of vaccine, 300 ug of mutant IDH1 20-mer peptide was given alongside topical imiquimod. Here the sequenced sample was PBMCs, taken from a glioma patient whose treatment included an IDH1 peptide vaccine. The receptors here all came from a man aged 30 to 39 with glioma.

The chain uses TRBV7-2 and TRBJ2-3; 14 bases line up with TRBD2. This CDR3 contains 19 residues. V shed 0 bases and J 0 bases; nucleotides not matched to a gene: 5. The germline gives CDR1 SGHTA, CDR2 FQGNSA. The chain's CDR3 is CASSLAYGTSGSSTDTQYF. CDR3 coding DNA: TGTGCCAGCAGCTTAGCCTATGGGACTAGCGGGAGTAGCACAGATACGCAGTATTTT.

This clone was recorded once. The J gene is TRBJ2-2, the V gene TRBV5-5, with 9 positions matching TRBD1. CDR3 length equals 18 residues. Germline CDR1 is SGHKS and CDR2 is YYEKEE (reference sequence). V gave up 2 bases and J gave up 7 bases; unmatched junction bases: 15. The CDR3 protein is CASSFPMRGTGRIGELFF. The CDR3 DNA reads as TGTGCCAGCAGCTTCCCCATGAGGGGGACAGGGAGGATCGGGGAGCTGTTTTTT.

The chain has TRBV7-9 and TRBJ2-4; either TRBD1 or TRBD2 may supply D (5 bases each). CDR1 is SEHNR and CDR2 is FQNEAQ in the germline V gene (reference sequence). The CDR3 is 19 amino acids. V was pared by 4 bases and J by 0 bases, with 22 bases between. The CDR3 nucleotides are TGTGCCAGCAGCTCTCCAGCTTTTGGGGGTGCTTTAGCCAAAAACATTCAGTACTTC. Its protein product is CASSSPAFGGALAKNIQYF.

In its sample, this clone was seen a few times. The J gene is TRBJ1-5, the V gene TRBV2; 7 bases align to TRBD1. Germline V gene data show CDR1 as SNHLY and CDR2 as FYNNEI. The CDR3 extends over 16 amino acids. Trimming cost V 2 bases and J 4 bases; bases outside gene matches: 8. The CDR3 loop is CASSERSGGGNQPQHF. Written as DNA, the CDR3 is TGTGCCAGCAGTGAACGTTCAGGGGGAGGGAATCAGCCCCAGCATTTT.

V usage is TRBV19 and J usage is TRBJ2-7, with D possibly TRBD1 on 6 matching bases. With 7 bases removed from V and 2 bases from J, the gap between germline ends came to 21 bases. Germline V gene data show CDR1 as LNHDA and CDR2 as SQIVND (reference sequence). This CDR3 contains 16 residues. CDR3 sequence reads: CASTPTPTGPTYEQYF. The CDR3 bases are TGTGCCAGTACTCCTACCCCCACAGGGCCGACCTACGAGCAGTACTTC.

J is TRBJ1-1 and V is TRBV10-1; D may be TRBD1 (6 bases). Trimming took off 5 bases at V and 1 base at J, with 17 bases between the two ends. Germline V gives CDR1 WNHNN, CDR2 SYGVQD (reference sequence). The CDR3 runs 16 residues. The CDR3 DNA reads as TGCGCCAGCAGTCCCTACAGGGAAAGGGAGAACACTGAAGCTTTCTTT. This encodes CASSPYRERENTEAFF.

J is TRBJ1-2 and V is TRBV25-1; D is possibly TRBD1 (5 bases). The germline CDR1 and CDR2 sequences are MGHDK and SYGVNS. CDR3 size: 12 residues. V was clipped by 6 bases and J by 6 bases, with 11 bases between them. CDR3 nucleotides: TGTGCCAGCAGAAAAGGAGGGGATGGCTACACCTTC. Translating it yields CASRKGGDGYTF.

The chain carries TRBV27 and TRBJ2-1, with 9 nucleotides matching TRBD1. The CDR3 has 20 residues. V trimming: 6 bases; J trimming: 8 bases; junction bases outside the gene matches: 26. CDR1 is MNHEY, CDR2 SMNVEV, per germline (reference sequence). For the CDR3, the DNA is TGTGCCAGCAGGCAACTAACACCCGCATGGGGGACAGGGTTAGTTTATGAGCAGTTCTTC. It codes for CASRQLTPAWGTGLVYEQFF.

This clone came up a few times. The CDR3, as DNA: TGTGCCAGCAGCTTGGAGTGGGGACTGAACACCGGGGAGCTGTTTTTT. As protein: CASSLEWGLNTGELFF. The chain couples TRBV5-6 to TRBJ2-2; tentatively, D is TRBD2 (6 bases). Germline V gene lookup returns CDR1 SGHDT and CDR2 YYEEEE. This CDR3 spans 16 amino acids. Trimming left V 0 bases short and J 1 base short, with 10 bases between. Based on the CDR3 plus reference TRBV5-6 and TRBJ2-2, the full variable domain is DAGVTQSPTHLIKTRGQQVTLRCSPKSGHDTVSWYQQALGQGPQFIFQYYEEEERQRGNFPDRFSGHQFPNYSSELNVNALLLGDSALYLCASSLEWGLNTGELFFGEGSRLTVL.

The rearrangement joins TRBV2 to TRBJ1-2, with a possible D match to TRBD1 (6 bases). Germline V gives CDR1 SNHLY, CDR2 FYNNEI. Trimming left V 4 bases short and J 4 bases short, with 13 bases between. The length of the CDR3 is 14 residues. DNA for the CDR3: TGTGCCAGCAGTGTCAAACAGGGTGGCTATGGCTACACCTTC. Its protein product is CASSVKQGGYGYTF.

The J gene is TRBJ2-4, the V gene TRBV11-2, with D uncertain. The CDR3 length is 15 residues. Trimming left V 0 bases short and J 0 bases short, with 6 bases between. Germline CDR1 reads SGHAT; CDR2 reads FQNNGV. In nucleotides, the CDR3 is TGTGCCAGCAGCTTAGACAGCCTAGCCAAAAACATTCAGTACTTC. Its translation is CASSLDSLAKNIQYF.

The chain has TRBV7-2 and TRBJ1-6; the match to TRBD1 covers 7 bases. J gave up 7 bases and V 5 bases, and 8 bases lay outside the gene matches. Germline V lookup: CDR1 SGHTA, CDR2 FQGNSA. The CDR3 extends over 15 amino acids. The CDR3 bases are TGTGCCAGCAGCGGACGGACAGGACAGAATTCACCCCTCCACTTT. The encoded protein is CASSGRTGQNSPLHF.

The gene calls are TRBV18 and TRBJ1-4; D is possibly TRBD1 (5 bases). The germline V and J ends were trimmed by 3 bases and 5 bases, with 13 bases remaining between them. The germline V gene has CDR1 KGHSH and CDR2 LQKENI. The CDR3 runs to 15 residues. The CDR3, as DNA: TGTGCCAGCTCACCCCCAGGGATTGTCAATGAAAAACTGTTTTTT. Residues: CASSPPGIVNEKLFF.

The chain combines TRBV7-2 with TRBJ1-5; maybe TRBD1 (6 bases). The germline V gene has CDR1 SGHTA and CDR2 FQGNSA. V lost 5 bases to trimming and J lost 1 base, with 15 bases between them. The CDR3 loop spans 16 amino acids. CDR3 nucleotides: TGTGCCAGCAGCATACAAGGGGGGAAGAGCAATCAGCCCCAGCATTTT. Its translation is CASSIQGGKSNQPQHF.

Only one count was recorded for this clone. This chain uses TRBV27 with TRBJ1-1; 7 bases align to TRBD1. Looked up from germline, CDR1 is MNHEY and CDR2 is SMNVEV (reference sequence). The ends lost 2 bases at V and 1 base at J; junction bases unmatched: 10. The CDR3 runs to 17 residues. The DNA for the CDR3 is TGTGCCAGCAGTTTAGCTGTCTTTCGGGACAGGAACACTGAAGCTTTCTTT. This gives the protein CASSLAVFRDRNTEAFF.

Only one count was recorded for this clone. DNA for the CDR3: TGTGCCAGTAGTACCGGGACAGGGTGGGGCAATGAGCAGTTCTTC. The encoded protein is CASSTGTGWGNEQFF. This chain connects TRBV19 to TRBJ2-1, with TRBD1 matching over 9 bases. Looked up from germline, CDR1 is LNHDA and CDR2 is SQIVND (reference sequence). This CDR3 has 15 residues. With 4 bases clipped from V and 6 bases from J, the junction kept 7 bases outside the gene matches.

The J gene is TRBJ1-2, the V gene TRBV7-6; D gene ambiguous. V was trimmed by 1 base and J by 5 bases, leaving 8 bases between them. The length of the CDR3 is 13 residues. The germline CDR1 and CDR2 sequences are SGHVS and FNYEAQ. DNA of the CDR3: TGTGCCAGCAGCTTAGATGCCGCGTATGGCTACACCTTC. The encoded protein is CASSLDAAYGYTF. The variable domain in full, completed from reference TRBV7-6 and TRBJ1-2, reads GAGVSQSPRYKVTKRGQDVALRCDPISGHVSLYWYRQALGQGPEFLTYFNYEAQQDKSGLPNDRFSAERPEGSISTLTIQRTEQRDSAMYRCASSLDAAYGYTFGSGTRLTVV.

The rearrangement links TRBV7-9 to TRBJ2-7; 10 bases fit TRBD1. CDR1 and CDR2 (germline): SEHNR, FQNEAQ (reference sequence). This CDR3 spans 15 amino acids. V shed 5 bases, J shed 6 bases, and the junction held 10 bases outside the gene matches. Here the CDR3 DNA reads TGTGCCAGCAGCGAGAGGGACAGGGGCCCCGCCGAGCAGTACTTC. It translates to CASSERDRGPAEQYF.